Each of the 30 T cell receptor beta chains below was sequenced from the same sample in a study of OX40 agonist ivuxolimab in advanced cancers. Clones were read by immunoSEQ multiplex PCR, and TCRdb kept only the in-frame ones, dropping some. The table lists several thousand clones, approximately 79% of them singletons. The sample in question was CD4+ or CD8+ T cells sorted from blood, obtained in a trial of the OX40 agonist ivuxolimab. The source is an adult with an advanced solid tumor such as melanoma, head and neck, liver or kidney cancer.

The chain joins TRBV29-1 to TRBJ2-7; no firm D call. CDR1 and CDR2 (germline): SQVTM, ANQGSEA. The V end was cut by 3 bases, the J end by 2 bases, with 11 bases between. This CDR3 comprises 13 residues. CDR3 nucleotide sequence: TGCAGCGTTGAGGAGCCCCTCACCTACGAGCAGTACTTC. Protein sequence: CSVEEPLTYEQYF.

This clone was counted a single time. J is TRBJ1-4 and V is TRBV6-5; D unclear. CDR3 length: 15 amino acids. Trimming took 6 bases from V and 0 from J, leaving 11 bases between them. The germline CDR1 and CDR2 sequences are MNHEY and SVGAGI. The CDR3 region is CASRLETATNEKLFF. The CDR3 DNA reads TGTGCCAGCAGACTAGAAACCGCAACTAATGAAAAACTGTTTTTT.

The chain combines TRBV20-1 with TRBJ2-1, with TRBD2 as a possible D gene (5 bases). This CDR3 contains 10 residues. Per the germline V gene, CDR1 is DFQATT and CDR2 is SNEGSKA (reference sequence). V lost 6 bases and J lost 12, with 12 bases in between. DNA of the CDR3: TGCAGTGCCCCCGGAGGAACGCAGTTCTTC. Residues: CSAPGGTQFF.

This sequence joins TRBV19 and TRBJ1-1, with D unclear. This CDR3 contains 12 residues. CDR1 LNHDA and CDR2 SQIVND come from the germline V gene (reference sequence). Trimming took 1 base from V and 6 from J, leaving 6 bases between them. The CDR3 is CASSIGRAEAFF. DNA for the CDR3: TGTGCCAGTAGTATAGGTCGGGCTGAAGCTTTCTTT.

The rearrangement joins TRBV4-1 to TRBJ2-7; the match to TRBD1 covers 10 bases. Germline V gene data show CDR1 as MGHRA and CDR2 as YSYEKL. V shed 0 bases, J shed 2 bases, and the junction held 13 bases outside the gene matches. The CDR3 is 19 residues long. The DNA of the CDR3 is TGCGCCAGCAGCCAAGATACCCCCCCACCCGGGACAGGGGCCTACGAGCAGTACTTC. It translates to CASSQDTPPPGTGAYEQYF.

This sequence joins TRBV29-1 and TRBJ2-1, with unresolved D. The CDR3 consists of 15 residues. Per germline, CDR1 SQVTM and CDR2 ANQGSEA. V dropped 7 bases and J dropped 0 bases, with 16 bases sitting between them. As DNA, the CDR3 is TGCAGCGCTCCCTACACCAGTTCCTCCTACAATGAGCAGTTCTTC. This gives the protein CSAPYTSSSYNEQFF.

The V gene is TRBV19, the J gene TRBJ2-1, with a possible D match to TRBD1 (6 bases). The V and J ends lost 6 bases and 8 bases respectively, with 11 bases between them. Germline assignment: CDR1 LNHDA and CDR2 SQIVND (reference sequence). The CDR3 contains 12 residues. The CDR3 coding sequence is TGTGCCAGTAGCAAATACAGGGATGAGCAGTTCTTC. The encoded protein is CASSKYRDEQFF.

The chain has TRBV13 and TRBJ2-7; D perhaps matches TRBD1 (7 bases). Trimming stripped 6 bases from V and 4 bases from J, with 19 bases between. The CDR3 runs to 15 residues. Germline V gene data show CDR1 as PRHDT and CDR2 as FYEKMQ (reference sequence). CDR3 amino acids: CASSSGQAPSYEQYF. The CDR3 nucleotides are TGTGCCAGCAGTAGCGGACAGGCTCCATCGTACGAGCAGTACTTC.

The chain couples TRBV6-5 to TRBJ1-2; D gene ambiguous. The germline gives CDR1 MNHEY, CDR2 SVGAGI. The CDR3 spans 16 residues. The V gene lost 4 bases and the J gene lost 4 bases, with 19 bases spanning the gap. CDR3 amino acids: CASSSVGFGMAYGYTF. The CDR3 DNA reads TGTGCCAGCAGTTCTGTCGGTTTCGGGATGGCCTATGGCTACACCTTC.

This clone was counted a few times. The rearrangement uses TRBV5-5 and TRBJ1-1, with D hard to call. Germline CDR1 and CDR2: SGHKS and YYEKEE (reference sequence). Trimming stripped 3 bases from V and 2 bases from J, with 17 bases between. The length of the CDR3 is 16 residues. The CDR3 is CASSSIYQVDNTEAFF. CDR3 bases: TGTGCCAGCAGCTCGATATATCAGGTTGATAACACTGAAGCTTTCTTT. Combining the CDR3 with reference TRBV5-5 and TRBJ1-1 gives the whole variable domain DAGVTQSPTHLIKTRGQQVTLRCSPISGHKSVSWYQQVLGQGPQFIFQYYEKEERGRGNFPDRFSARQFPNYSSELNVNALLLGDSALYLCASSSIYQVDNTEAFFGQGTRLTVV.

This chain joins TRBV10-2 and TRBJ2-3, with D unclear. CDR1 WSHSY and CDR2 SAAADI come from the germline V gene. Trimming cost V 6 bases and J 3 bases, with 7 bases left between them. This CDR3 is 12 amino acids long. The CDR3 reads CASRRGTDTQYF. The CDR3 DNA is TGCGCCAGCAGACGTGGGACAGATACGCAGTATTTT.

The chain joins TRBV11-2 to TRBJ2-5, with no clear D. The J call is doubtful: the DNA matches TRBJ2-7 better. The CDR3 is 14 residues long. Germline-derived CDR1 and CDR2 are SGHAT and FQNNGV. The CDR3 here is CASSLAGRLGEQYF. CDR3 coding DNA: TGTGCCAGCAGCTTAGCAGGACGACTGGGCGAGCAGTACTTC.

The CDR3 DNA follows: TGCGCCAGCAGCCACGGGAAATCAGGTATACGCAATGAGCAGTTCTTC. Amino acids: CASSHGKSGIRNEQFF. The chain couples TRBV4-1 to TRBJ2-1; tentatively, D is TRBD2 (5 bases). The V and J ends lost 3 bases and 6 bases respectively, with 18 bases between them. The CDR3 consists of 16 residues. Germline CDR1 and CDR2: MGHRA and YSYEKL.

This sequence joins TRBV13 and TRBJ2-1, with 9 positions matching TRBD2. This CDR3 spans 14 amino acids. Unmatched junction bases numbered 4, after V lost 8 bases and J lost 2 bases. Germline CDR1 PRHDT, CDR2 FYEKMQ (reference sequence). The CDR3: CASQAGGPYNEQFF. The CDR3 DNA reads as TGTGCCAGCCAGGCGGGGGGGCCCTACAATGAGCAGTTCTTC.

The chain employs TRBV4-1 and TRBJ2-5, with D hard to call. The end of the DNA aligns better with TRBJ2-7, so the J call may be wrong. Per germline, CDR1 MGHRA and CDR2 YSYEKL. The CDR3 has 14 residues. The CDR3 loop reads CASSLLSKSYEQYF. The CDR3 region has the DNA TGCGCCAGCAGCCTTCTGTCAAAGTCCTACGAGCAGTACTTC.

The chain combines TRBV4-2 with TRBJ2-1; 10 positions agree with TRBD2. The germline V gene has CDR1 LGHNA and CDR2 YNFKEQ. This CDR3 has 19 amino acids. The V and J ends lost 0 bases and 4 bases, in that order; junction bases with no gene match: 12. The CDR3 DNA reads TGTGCCAGCAGCCAAGATCTTCGAATAGCGGGGGGATCTTACAATGAGCAGTTCTTC. It is translated as CASSQDLRIAGGSYNEQFF.

The chain employs TRBV4-1 and TRBJ2-7; a weak D match, TRBD2 (6 bases). Germline V gene sequence: CDR1 MGHRA, CDR2 YSYEKL. The V and J ends lost 3 bases and 2 bases respectively, with 14 bases between them. The CDR3 contains 15 residues. CDR3 nucleotides: TGCGCCAGCAGCCAGGTCGACGGGGGACCCTACGAGCAGTACTTC. This gives the protein CASSQVDGGPYEQYF.

This clone was counted between two and nine times. This sequence joins TRBV19 and TRBJ2-5; D is possibly TRBD1 (6 bases). V was pared by 1 base and J by 3 bases, with 12 bases between. Germline V gene sequence: CDR1 LNHDA, CDR2 SQIVND (reference sequence). The CDR3 contains 15 residues. The CDR3 region is CASSIAGDGKETQYF. DNA of the CDR3: TGTGCCAGTAGTATAGCAGGGGACGGGAAAGAGACCCAGTACTTC.

This clone has a single count. The chain is built from TRBV19 and TRBJ1-6; TRBD1 is a possible D gene (6 bases). There are 17 residues in the CDR3. V was clipped by 6 bases and J by 8 bases, with 23 bases between them. Germline V CDR1 and CDR2: LNHDA, SQIVND (reference sequence). CDR3 coding DNA: TGTGCCAGTAGCTTAACAGGGTCAATAGGAACTGATTCACCCCTCCACTTT. Translating it yields CASSLTGSIGTDSPLHF.

This clone was observed a handful of times. The chain links TRBV4-1 to TRBJ1-1; 8 bases fit TRBD1. Germline lookup yields CDR1 MGHRA and CDR2 YSYEKL. V shed 3 bases, J shed 0 bases, and the junction held 3 bases outside the gene matches. CDR3 length: 15 residues. The chain's CDR3 is CASSQGQALNTEAFF. The DNA of the CDR3 is TGCGCCAGCAGCCAGGGACAGGCCTTGAACACTGAAGCTTTCTTT.

The chain uses TRBV7-9 and TRBJ1-2; D is possibly TRBD1 (5 bases). Per the germline V gene, CDR1 is SEHNR and CDR2 is FQNEAQ (reference sequence). The CDR3 is 18 amino acids. V lost 4 bases and J lost 6, with 27 bases in between. This chain's CDR3 is CASSSTRGTRAFRDGYTF. The CDR3 nucleotides are TGTGCCAGCAGCTCAACCCGGGGGACTCGGGCGTTCAGGGATGGCTACACCTTC.

A few counts support this clone. The chain combines TRBV6-1 with TRBJ2-3; 7 bases map to TRBD1. This CDR3 is built from 15 residues. V lost 1 base to trimming and J lost 2 bases; unmatched junction nucleotides: 3. Germline CDR1 and CDR2: MNHNS and SASEGT. The CDR3 loop reads CASSEGQGDTDTQYF. The CDR3, as DNA: TGTGCCAGCAGTGAAGGACAGGGAGACACAGATACGCAGTATTTT.

V gene TRBV28 combines with J gene TRBJ2-1; 7 bases are shared with TRBD1. This CDR3 comprises 14 residues. The J segment lost 8 bases and the V segment lost 11 bases, leaving 15 bases of the junction unmatched. Germline-derived CDR1 and CDR2 are MDHEN and SYDVKM. The CDR3 loop reads CAGTRKGALDEQFF. The CDR3 DNA sequence: TGTGCCGGCACGAGGAAGGGGGCACTGGATGAGCAGTTCTTC. Looking up the rest from reference TRBV28 and TRBJ2-1 gives the full variable domain: DVKVTQSSRYLVKRTGEKVFLECVQDMDHENMFWYRQDPGLGLRLIYFSYDVKMKEKGDIPEGYSVSREKKERFSLILESASTNQTSMYLCAGTRKGALDEQFFGPGTRLTVL.

The rearrangement joins TRBV30 to TRBJ1-1; no firm D call. Looked up from germline, CDR1 is GTSNPN and CDR2 is SVGIG (reference sequence). The CDR3 consists of 14 residues. V was clipped by 0 bases and J by 1 base, with 9 bases between them. The CDR3 spells CAWSVGLQNTEAFF. The CDR3 DNA reads TGTGCCTGGAGTGTAGGACTCCAGAACACTGAAGCTTTCTTT.

J is TRBJ2-3 and V is TRBV9, with TRBD2 matching 11 bases. V lost 2 bases, J lost 1 base, and 0 bases stayed unmatched. Germline values: CDR1 SGDLS, CDR2 YYNGEE. CDR3 length: 15 residues. As DNA, the CDR3 is TGTGCCAGCAGCGTTAGCGGGGGGGGCACAGATACGCAGTATTTT. It is translated as CASSVSGGGTDTQYF.

The chain links TRBV2 to TRBJ1-1; D not certain. Germline V lookup: CDR1 SNHLY, CDR2 FYNNEI. Deletions cut 0 bases from V and 8 bases from J, with 19 bases between. This CDR3 is built from 16 residues. CDR3 nucleotides: TGTGCCAGCAGTGAAGCGCTTCAATCTTTGAGGGAGGAAGCTTTCTTT. Amino acids: CASSEALQSLREEAFF.

The chain is built from TRBV19 and TRBJ1-6; D not resolved. CDR3 size: 15 residues. Trimming pared 5 bases from V and 6 bases from J, leaving 14 bases between. Germline V gene sequence: CDR1 LNHDA, CDR2 SQIVND (reference sequence). The DNA for the CDR3 is TGTGCCAGTAGTTCCCTCTCCTGGGGTAATTCACCCCTCCACTTT. It translates to CASSSLSWGNSPLHF.

The chain links TRBV9 to TRBJ1-1, with 8 nucleotides matching TRBD1. Per germline, CDR1 SGDLS and CDR2 YYNGEE. This CDR3 is built from 13 residues. V dropped 0 bases and J dropped 6; count of bases not matched to a gene: 1. CDR3 DNA sequence: TGTGCCAGCAGCGTAGGGACAGGGTCTGAAGCTTTCTTT. Translating it yields CASSVGTGSEAFF.

The rearrangement links TRBV5-4 to TRBJ2-1; D possibly matches TRBD1 or TRBD2 (5 bases each). CDR3 length equals 15 residues. V lost 0 bases and J 6 bases, leaving 13 bases between the germline ends. Germline CDR1 is SGHNT and CDR2 is YYREEE (reference sequence). The CDR3 bases are TGTGCCAGCAGCTTGGCCGTAGACAGCGGCAATGAGCAGTTCTTC. It codes for CASSLAVDSGNEQFF.

V is TRBV4-2 and J is TRBJ1-1; D is perhaps TRBD1 (6 bases). Germline CDR1 reads LGHNA; CDR2 reads YNFKEQ. The V and J ends lost 1 base and 1 base respectively, with 10 bases between them. CDR3 size: 15 residues. CDR3 region: CASSQVQGGNTEAFF. The CDR3, as DNA: TGTGCCAGCAGCCAAGTACAGGGTGGGAACACTGAAGCTTTCTTT.